This TCR beta chain was sequenced during a study of cytomegalovirus exposure and HLA in healthy donors. Study context: One earlier analysis, a look at around 170 million T cells, found some 100 million unique TCR beta sequences.

V shed 0 bases and J shed 7 bases, with 10 bases lying between them. The CDR3 runs to 14 residues. Per the germline V gene, CDR1 is LGHNA and CDR2 is YSLEER. Primers for the PCR totalled 60 Vbeta and 13 Jbeta. Data came from immunoSEQ multiplex PCR; TCRdb stores just in-frame clones and leaves some out. The table lists 83,000 or so clones, roughly 80% of them singletons. The origin of this receptor is a woman aged 30 to 39 in good health and CMV-seronegative. The sample comprised PBMCs. The chain has TRBV4-3 and TRBJ1-3; D perhaps matches TRBD1 (6 bases). In DNA, the CDR3 is TGCGCCAGCAGCCAAGAAACAGGGACGAACACCATATATTTT. This translates into CASSQETGTNTIYF.